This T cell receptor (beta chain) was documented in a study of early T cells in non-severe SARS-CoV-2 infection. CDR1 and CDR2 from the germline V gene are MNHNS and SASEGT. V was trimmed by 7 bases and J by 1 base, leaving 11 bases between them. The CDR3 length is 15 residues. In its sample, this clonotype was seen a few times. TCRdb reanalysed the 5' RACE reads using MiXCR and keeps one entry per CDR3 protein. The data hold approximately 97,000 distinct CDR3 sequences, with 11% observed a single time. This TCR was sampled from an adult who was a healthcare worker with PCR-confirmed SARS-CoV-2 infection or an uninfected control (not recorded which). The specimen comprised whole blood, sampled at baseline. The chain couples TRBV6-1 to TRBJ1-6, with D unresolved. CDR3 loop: CASIKRVSYNSPLHF. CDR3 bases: TGTGCCAGCATCAAAAGGGTGTCCTATAATTCACCCCTCCACTTT.